This T cell receptor beta chain was observed in a study of T cell repertoires in cytomegalovirus infection. For the study at large: An indication of both CMV infection and matching HLA type came from public TCR beta signatures.

This clonotype was counted a few times. The target antigen is unknown. TCRdb processed the reads anew with MiXCR; each CDR3 protein has one entry. Here the sample spans approximately 320,000 distinct CDR3 sequences, 8% to 10% being singletons. This CDR3 region has 17 residues. Germline loops: CDR1 SGHRS, CDR2 YFSETQ. V was trimmed by 4 bases and J by 0 bases, leaving 19 bases between them. The study, taken as a whole, reports: Based on cumulative public TCR beta family frequency, carriers of CMV plus the relevant HLA were identified. There were HLA-C-restricted CMV-specific TCR beta clonotypes dominating the ex vivo response.

The origin of this receptor is a human donor in good health (CMV status not recorded). Some clones in this sample may be carry-over from other donors' samples. The gene calls are TRBV5-1 and TRBJ1-2; tentative D call: TRBD1 (5 bases). Sequencing was done on a sample of PBMCs. The CDR3 reads CASSPSFDRRANYGYTF. DNA for the CDR3: TGCGCCAGCAGCCCATCCTTTGACAGAAGGGCTAACTATGGCTACACCTTC.